Listed here are 9 T cell receptor beta chains from one sample, sequenced in a study of naive and memory T cell subsets. RNA was extracted from less than 3 ml of whole blood of healthy adults. Blood and skin TCR RNA was reverse transcribed with alpha and beta constant primers. TCRdb re-derived calls from the 5' RACE reads in MiXCR, one entry per CDR3 protein. The data hold under 25,000 distinct CDR3 sequences, with over 3.5% observed a single time. Every receptor here comes from a male donor in good health.

In its sample, this clonotype was seen once. The rearrangement links TRBV20-1 to TRBJ2-7; 7 nucleotides align to TRBD1. The CDR3 covers 14 residues. J lost 2 bases, V lost 3 bases, and 7 bases had no gene match. Per the germline V gene, CDR1 is DFQATT and CDR2 is SNEGSKA (reference sequence). CDR3 region: CSASYRGAPYEQYF. CDR3 nucleotides: TGCAGTGCTAGTTACAGGGGAGCCCCCTACGAGCAGTACTTC.

This clonotype came up many times. The rearrangement links TRBV6-2 or TRBV6-3 to TRBJ1-1; a possible D gene is TRBD1 (6 bases). CDR3 length: 15 amino acids. The V and J ends lost 3 bases and 1 base respectively, with 12 bases between them. The V gene's germline CDR1 is MNHEY and CDR2 SVGEGT. The CDR3 coding sequence is TGTGCCAGCAGTTATCCCCGAGGGGGGAACACTGAAGCTTTCTTT. Translating it yields CASSYPRGGNTEAFF.

The rearrangement uses TRBV14 and TRBJ2-1, with 9 bases aligning to TRBD2. Germline CDR1 reads SGHDN; CDR2 reads FVKESK. V lost 1 base and J lost 2; bases outside the gene matches: 0. The CDR3 is 15 residues long. CDR3 in amino acids: CASSQGTSAYNEQFF. In nucleotides, the CDR3 is TGTGCCAGCAGCCAAGGGACTAGCGCCTACAATGAGCAGTTCTTC.

This clonotype showed up many times. CDR3 DNA sequence: TGCAGCGTTGTAGTGGCAGGGTTCACAGATACGCAGTATTTT. It yields the protein CSVVVAGFTDTQYF. This rearrangement joins TRBV29-1 to TRBJ2-3; maybe TRBD1 (5 bases). The length of the CDR3 is 14 residues. Germline values: CDR1 SQVTM, CDR2 ANQGSEA. V lost 4 bases and J 2 bases, leaving 13 bases between the germline ends.

The chain joins TRBV29-1 to TRBJ2-7; 8 positions match TRBD1. Trimming took 3 bases from V and 7 from J; bases not matched to a gene: 8. Germline V gives CDR1 SQVTM, CDR2 ANQGSEA. There are 13 residues in the CDR3. The CDR3 loop reads CSVDEDRVGEQYF. CDR3 DNA sequence: TGCAGCGTTGACGAGGACAGGGTAGGGGAGCAGTACTTC.

In this sample, this clonotype turned up many times. J is TRBJ2-3 and V is TRBV7-2, with D uncertain. Germline-derived CDR1 and CDR2 are SGHTA and FQGNSA. Trimming shortened V by 3 bases and J by 0 bases, and 7 bases separated the two germline ends. This CDR3 is 14 amino acids long. DNA for the CDR3: TGTGCCAGCAGCTTGAGAGTTAGCACAGATACGCAGTATTTT. Translation gives CASSLRVSTDTQYF.

This clonotype was observed at least ten times. This chain connects TRBV7-2 to TRBJ2-7, with 7 bases that match TRBD1. The CDR3 totals 14 residues. Germline loops: CDR1 SGHTA, CDR2 FQGNSA. V gave up 5 bases and J gave up 4 bases; unmatched junction bases: 8. The CDR3 spells CASSTGDPPYEQYF. The DNA of the CDR3 is TGTGCCAGCAGCACAGGGGACCCACCTTACGAGCAGTACTTC.

This clonotype was counted only a few times. In DNA, the CDR3 is TGTGCCAGTAGTATAGCGACAGGGGTTGACTATGGCTACACCTTC. Residues: CASSIATGVDYGYTF. The rearrangement links TRBV19 to TRBJ1-2, with 8 bases fitting TRBD1. The germline gives CDR1 LNHDA, CDR2 SQIVND (reference sequence). V lost 1 base to trimming and J lost 3 bases; unmatched junction nucleotides: 4. The CDR3 covers 15 residues.

Ten or more counts support this clonotype. V is TRBV7-9 and J is TRBJ2-3; TRBD1 aligns across 9 bases. The CDR3 consists of 16 residues. Looked up from germline, CDR1 is SEHNR and CDR2 is FQNEAQ (reference sequence). Trimming took 5 bases from V and 4 from J; bases not matched to a gene: 10. In nucleotides, the CDR3 is TGTGCCAGCAGCCAACCGGGACAGGGTACGTCAGATACGCAGTATTTT. It is translated as CASSQPGQGTSDTQYF.